Listed here are 26 T cell receptor beta chains from one sample, sequenced in a study of response to subunit inactivated influenza vaccine. TCRdb ran MiXCR on the RT-PCR reads and lists one entry per CDR3 protein. The data contain about 520,000 distinct CDR3 sequences, 9.5% to 12% of them singletons. Sequenced material: PBMCs from blood, taken about 40 days after vaccination. Receptor source: a man over 45 who received an inactivated influenza vaccine.

The genes are TRBV20-1 and TRBJ2-5; D unresolved. The CDR3 spans 15 residues. Germline CDR1 DFQATT, CDR2 SNEGSKA (reference sequence). Trimming pared 5 bases from V and 5 bases from J, leaving 21 bases between. CDR3 region: CSAERFSGLPETQYF. The DNA for the CDR3 is TGCAGTGCTGAACGTTTTTCCGGGCTCCCGGAGACCCAGTACTTC.

This clonotype showed up just a few times. The chain combines TRBV7-9 with TRBJ1-1; D remains unclear. Trimming took off 0 bases at V and 7 bases at J, with 12 bases between the two ends. This CDR3 is built from 14 residues. Germline V gives CDR1 SEHNR, CDR2 FQNEAQ (reference sequence). The CDR3 protein is CASSLAGSVDEAFF. The CDR3 nucleotides are TGTGCCAGCAGCTTAGCAGGGTCGGTCGATGAAGCTTTCTTT.

This sequence joins TRBV28 and TRBJ2-7; TRBD1 agrees at 7 bases. The CDR3 contains 15 residues. Losses at the gene ends were 5 bases for V and 3 bases for J; bases not matched to a gene: 10. Germline V gene lookup returns CDR1 MDHEN and CDR2 SYDVKM. This chain's CDR3 is CASSRYVDRVYEQYF. The CDR3 DNA reads TGTGCCAGCAGTCGCTACGTAGACAGGGTCTACGAGCAGTACTTC.

This chain links TRBV27 with TRBJ2-7, with D perhaps matching TRBD1 or TRBD2 (5 bases each). The CDR3 length is 13 residues. V was cut by 2 bases and J by 6 bases, with 11 bases left in between. CDR1 is MNHEY, CDR2 SMNVEV, per germline (reference sequence). The DNA for the CDR3 is TGTGCCAGCAGTTTAGGGTTTGGGGGCGAGCAGTACTTC. As protein: CASSLGFGGEQYF.

The V and J genes are TRBV7-2 and TRBJ2-1, with D unclear. The ends were cut back, 3 bases at V and 7 bases at J, with 10 bases in the middle. The V gene's germline CDR1 is SGHTA and CDR2 FQGNSA. The CDR3 spans 13 residues. CDR3 region: CASSFLLKNEQFF. The CDR3, as DNA: TGTGCCAGCAGCTTTCTCCTGAAGAATGAGCAGTTCTTC. The full variable domain, its missing parts supplied by reference TRBV7-2 and TRBJ2-1, is GAGVSQSPSNKVTEKGKDVELRCDPISGHTALYWYRQSLGQGLEFLIYFQGNSAPDKSGLPSDRFSAERTGGSVSTLTIQRTQQEDSAVYLCASSFLLKNEQFFGPGTRLTVL.

This clonotype has just a few counts. The V call is TRBV10-2, the J call TRBJ1-1; maybe TRBD1 (5 bases). V gave up 7 bases and J gave up 1 base, with 10 bases separating them. This CDR3 has 13 residues. Germline loops: CDR1 WSHSY, CDR2 SAAADI. This CDR3 reads CASKGPQNTEAFF. DNA for the CDR3: TGCGCCAGCAAGGGACCGCAGAACACTGAAGCTTTCTTT.

A few counts support this clonotype. V usage is TRBV11-2 and J usage is TRBJ2-1; TRBD2 aligns across 8 bases. The germline V gene encodes CDR1 SGHAT and CDR2 FQNNGV. The ends lost 1 base at V and 0 bases at J; junction bases unmatched: 11. This CDR3 contains 19 residues. The CDR3 DNA sequence: TGTGCCAGCAGCTTAGGCCCCCGCGGGGGGTTTGGCTCCTACAATGAGCAGTTCTTC. Its translation: CASSLGPRGGFGSYNEQFF.

This clonotype came up many times. The gene calls are TRBV28 and TRBJ1-5, with D maybe TRBD1 (5 bases). Trimming took 6 bases from V and 5 from J, leaving 14 bases between them. Per germline, CDR1 MDHEN and CDR2 SYDVKM. CDR3 size: 14 residues. DNA of the CDR3: TGTGCCAGCAGCTCGGGGGGAGGGGATCAGCCCCAGCATTTT. Translated, it gives CASSSGGGDQPQHF.

The rearrangement joins TRBV4-2 to TRBJ2-2; the D call may be TRBD1 or TRBD2 (6 bases each). CDR3 length equals 15 residues. The germline V gene encodes CDR1 LGHNA and CDR2 YNFKEQ. Trimming removed 3 bases at V and 6 bases at J, with 14 bases between. The CDR3 loop reads CASSQRGDLSGELFF. The CDR3, as DNA: TGTGCCAGCAGCCAGAGGGGGGACTTGTCCGGGGAGCTGTTTTTT.

This clonotype was picked up a small number of times. The CDR3 region has the DNA TGCGCCAGCAGCCGGACTAGCGGGGCCTCCTACAATGAGCAGTTCTTC. This gives the protein CASSRTSGASYNEQFF. The chain employs TRBV5-1 and TRBJ2-1; TRBD2 agrees at 12 bases. This CDR3 contains 16 residues. The V gene's germline CDR1 is SGHRS and CDR2 YFSETQ. V lost 4 bases and J lost 0; bases outside the gene matches: 2.

This clonotype was counted only a few times. The chain has TRBV9 and TRBJ1-1; 8 bases fit TRBD1. Losses at the gene ends were 4 bases for V and 5 bases for J; bases not matched to a gene: 16. This CDR3 is built from 17 residues. Germline CDR1 reads SGDLS; CDR2 reads YYNGEE. In nucleotides, the CDR3 is TGTGCCAGCAGCATCCAGGGACAGGCACCAATGGGAACTGAAGCTTTCTTT. Translation: CASSIQGQAPMGTEAFF. Based on the CDR3 plus reference TRBV9 and TRBJ1-1, the full variable domain is DSGVTQTPKHLITATGQRVTLRCSPRSGDLSVYWYQQSLDQGLQFLIQYYNGEERAKGNILERFSAQQFPDLHSELNLSSLELGDSALYFCASSIQGQAPMGTEAFFGQGTRLTVV.

In its sample, this clonotype was seen many times. This chain connects TRBV20-1 to TRBJ2-7; no definite D call. V was clipped by 0 bases and J by 6 bases, with 12 bases between them. CDR3 length equals 13 residues. The germline V gene encodes CDR1 DFQATT and CDR2 SNEGSKA (reference sequence). CDR3 in DNA: TGCAGTGCTAGAGATGGTGTAGCCAGCGAGCAGTACTTC. It is translated as CSARDGVASEQYF.

The genes are TRBV29-1 and TRBJ2-1, with TRBD1 matching 8 bases. The CDR3 has 14 residues. Germline V gives CDR1 SQVTM, CDR2 ANQGSEA. J lost 3 bases, V lost 7 bases, and 8 bases had no gene match. The CDR3 region has the DNA TGCAGCGCAAGCTCGGGGACAGGCTACAATGAGCAGTTCTTC. Translation gives CSASSGTGYNEQFF.

The rearrangement joins TRBV28 to TRBJ2-7; a weak D match, TRBD1 (6 bases). Germline loops: CDR1 MDHEN, CDR2 SYDVKM. Between the trimmed V and J ends, which lost 8 bases and 2 bases, there was a span of 19 bases. The CDR3 runs 15 residues. The CDR3 spells CASVVSRGGTYEQYF. CDR3 bases: TGTGCCAGCGTAGTCAGTCGAGGGGGTACCTACGAGCAGTACTTC. Based on the CDR3 plus reference TRBV28 and TRBJ2-7, the full variable domain is DVKVTQSSRYLVKRTGEKVFLECVQDMDHENMFWYRQDPGLGLRLIYFSYDVKMKEKGDIPEGYSVSREKKERFSLILESASTNQTSMYLCASVVSRGGTYEQYFGPGTRLTVT.

This clonotype showed up many times. The chain couples TRBV6-5 to TRBJ2-7; 9 bases fit TRBD2. Per germline, CDR1 MNHEY and CDR2 SVGAGI. The V gene end was trimmed by 0 bases and the J gene end by 5 bases; junction bases not matched to a gene: 5. The CDR3 covers 15 residues. Written as DNA, the CDR3 is TGTGCCAGCAGTTACTCTCCAGCGGGGGGCAACGAGCAGTACTTC. It translates to CASSYSPAGGNEQYF.

The chain combines TRBV25-1 with TRBJ2-1; D remains unclear. From germline, CDR1 is MGHDK and CDR2 SYGVNS. With 1 base removed from V and 7 bases from J, the gap between germline ends came to 14 bases. The CDR3 loop spans 15 amino acids. The CDR3 here is CASSESPEQGNEQFF. CDR3 sequence (DNA): TGTGCCAGCAGTGAATCACCCGAGCAAGGTAATGAGCAGTTCTTC.

This clonotype was picked up a small number of times. DNA of the CDR3: TGTGCCAGCAGCCTAAGGGACGAGGAGACCCAGTACTTC. Its protein product is CASSLRDEETQYF. The chain carries TRBV7-2 and TRBJ2-5, with D perhaps being TRBD1 or TRBD2 (5 bases each). The germline CDR1 and CDR2 sequences are SGHTA and FQGNSA. This CDR3 region has 13 residues. V was cut by 5 bases and J by 5 bases, with 12 bases left in between.

The chain couples TRBV5-6 to TRBJ2-7; weak D call: TRBD2 (6 bases). CDR1 is SGHDT, CDR2 YYEEEE, per germline. V lost 3 bases and J 0 bases, leaving 10 bases between the germline ends. The CDR3 is 14 residues long. CDR3 nucleotide sequence: TGTGCCAGCAGCTGGAGCGGGCCCTCCTACGAGCAGTACTTC. Its translation is CASSWSGPSYEQYF.

This clonotype was picked up many times. The chain couples TRBV5-1 to TRBJ2-1; 11 bases agree with TRBD2. The CDR3 is 17 amino acids. V was pared by 2 bases and J by 6 bases, with 10 bases of the junction left unmatched. Germline CDR1 and CDR2: SGHRS and YFSETQ. Here the CDR3 reads CASSFMLAGGLINEQFF. The CDR3 DNA is TGCGCCAGCAGCTTTATGCTAGCGGGAGGCCTAATCAATGAGCAGTTCTTC. The entire variable domain, with the rest obtained from reference TRBV5-1 and TRBJ2-1, is as follows: KAGVTQTPRYLIKTRGQQVTLSCSPISGHRSVSWYQQTPGQGLQFLFEYFSETQRNKGNFPGRFSGRQFSNSRSEMNVSTLELGDSALYLCASSFMLAGGLINEQFFGPGTRLTVL.

The chain recombines TRBV27 with TRBJ2-3; D not certain. This CDR3 is 13 amino acids long. Trimming took off 5 bases at V and 2 bases at J, with 8 bases between the two ends. Germline assignment: CDR1 MNHEY and CDR2 SMNVEV (reference sequence). CDR3 amino acids: CASSRVYTDTQYF. The CDR3 nucleotides read TGTGCCAGCAGTCGGGTCTACACAGATACGCAGTATTTT.

The rearrangement joins TRBV5-1 to TRBJ2-2; D is undetermined. The length of the CDR3 is 13 residues. Germline CDR1 and CDR2: SGHRS and YFSETQ. The germline V and J ends were trimmed by 2 bases and 6 bases, with 8 bases remaining between them. CDR3 bases: TGCGCCAGCAGCTTTGGCGAGGCCGGGGAGCTGTTTTTT. It translates to CASSFGEAGELFF.

This clonotype has ten or more counts. This chain uses TRBV20-1 with TRBJ2-7; D is unresolved. Between the trimmed V and J ends, which lost 1 base and 1 base, there was a span of 5 bases. Germline V CDR1 and CDR2: DFQATT, SNEGSKA (reference sequence). The CDR3 contains 12 residues. CDR3: CSARGSSYEQYF. In DNA, the CDR3 is TGCAGTGCTAGAGGCAGTTCCTACGAGCAGTACTTC.

This clonotype was picked up many times. The chain links TRBV4-1 to TRBJ1-6; D unclear. V shed 0 bases and J shed 7 bases, with 7 bases lying between them. The CDR3 consists of 14 residues. Germline CDR1 is MGHRA and CDR2 is YSYEKL. CDR3 nucleotides: TGCGCCAGCAGCCAAGAGGGATGGAATTCACCCCTCCACTTT. It yields the protein CASSQEGWNSPLHF.

This clonotype was picked up many times. The gene calls are TRBV6-5 and TRBJ2-1, with 9 positions matching TRBD2. V lost 7 bases and J lost 8; bases outside the gene matches: 6. This CDR3 contains 13 residues. Looked up from germline, CDR1 is MNHEY and CDR2 is SVGAGI. The CDR3 DNA reads as TGTGCCAGCAATTTAGCGGGAGCGGATGAGCAGTTCTTC. Translation: CASNLAGADEQFF.

This clonotype appeared a few times. The rearrangement uses TRBV11-2 and TRBJ2-1; no clear D. V was trimmed by 5 bases and J by 4 bases, leaving 18 bases between them. The CDR3 is 16 residues long. Germline-derived CDR1 and CDR2 are SGHAT and FQNNGV. As DNA, the CDR3 is TGTGCCAGCAGCCAGTCGTGGAGTACCATTTACAATGAGCAGTTCTTC. This gives the protein CASSQSWSTIYNEQFF.

A few counts support this clonotype. The chain is built from TRBV7-9 and TRBJ2-7, with 13 bases aligning to TRBD2. Germline CDR1 is SEHNR and CDR2 is FQNEAQ (reference sequence). CDR3 size: 16 residues. The V gene end was trimmed by 0 bases and the J gene end by 5 bases; junction bases not matched to a gene: 4. The CDR3 DNA sequence: TGTGCCAGCAGCTTAGCCCGGACTAGCGGGAGAAACGAGCAGTACTTC. This sequence encodes CASSLARTSGRNEQYF.